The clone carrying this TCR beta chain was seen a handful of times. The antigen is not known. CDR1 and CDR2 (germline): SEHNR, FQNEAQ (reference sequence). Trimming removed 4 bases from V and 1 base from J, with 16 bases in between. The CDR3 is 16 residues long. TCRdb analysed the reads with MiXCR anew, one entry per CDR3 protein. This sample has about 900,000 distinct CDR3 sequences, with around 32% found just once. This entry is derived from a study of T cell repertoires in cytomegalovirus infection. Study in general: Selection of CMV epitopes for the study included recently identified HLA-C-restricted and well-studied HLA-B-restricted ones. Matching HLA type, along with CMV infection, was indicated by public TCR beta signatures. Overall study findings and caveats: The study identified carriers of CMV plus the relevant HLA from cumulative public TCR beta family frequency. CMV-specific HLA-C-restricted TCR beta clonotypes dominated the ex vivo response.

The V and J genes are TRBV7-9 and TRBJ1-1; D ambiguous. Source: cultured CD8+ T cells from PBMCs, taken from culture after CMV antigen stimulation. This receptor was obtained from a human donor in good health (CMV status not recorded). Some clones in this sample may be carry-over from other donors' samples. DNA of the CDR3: TGTGCCAGCAGCTCCGTCGGGAGGCCTACGAACACTGAAGCTTTCTTT. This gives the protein CASSSVGRPTNTEAFF.